This TCR beta chain was sequenced for a study of T cell responses to AZD1222 COVID-19 vaccine. Study-wide points: The number of AZD1222 recipients seropositive at baseline was only 5 to 7. After two AZD1222 doses, spike-specific TCR breadth and depth rose versus day 0. It should be noted that donors were predominantly white British and more often female, and clonal diversity was possibly underestimated. The study sampled repertoires only after the peak T cell response.

This CDR3 is 14 amino acids long. V lost 6 bases to trimming and J lost 6 bases; unmatched junction nucleotides: 9. Germline loops: CDR1 ENHRY, CDR2 SYGVKD. Profiling relied on immunoSEQ multiplex PCR, and the TCRdb table lists in-frame clones only, not all of them. The sample lists more than 70,000 clones; 90% were seen once. Comments on this clone: The antigen is undetermined.

The sequence came from an adult who received the AZD1222 COVID-19 vaccine. The specimen comprised peripheral blood, sampled 28 days after the second AZD1222 dose. This chain joins TRBV10-3 and TRBJ2-5; 8 bases match TRBD1. The DNA for the CDR3 is TGTGCCATCAGCCAGGGGGCCGGTGAAAAGACCCAGTACTTC. It codes for CAISQGAGEKTQYF.